What follows describes a single T cell receptor (beta chain). Its antigen is not identified. The data derive from a study of T-cell memory formation after mild COVID-19. Study-wide background: Clusters were largely donor specific.

Study results and limitations: Some clones that responded turned up in pre-infection memory, which suggests that cross-reactive memory joined in. Later expanders leaned CD4+, whereas clones that contracted between day 15 and 85 were balanced CD4/CD8.

One entry per CDR3 protein results from TCRdb running MiXCR on the 5' RACE reads. The sample has 340,000 or so distinct CDR3 sequences; around 13% are singletons. The length of the CDR3 is 17 residues. With 5 bases removed from V and 5 bases from J, the gap between germline ends came to 23 bases. Germline CDR1 and CDR2: SGHNT and YYREEE (reference sequence). Sequenced material: PBMCs or a T cell subset sorted from them (not recorded which). The TCR sequence derives from a man between 18 and 35 years old who had mild COVID-19 (a few samples of this study predate the infection). Cell type and time point are not known. This chain links TRBV5-4 with TRBJ1-3; possible D gene TRBD1, 5 bases. CDR3 loop: CASSLYGWDGGRNTIYF. The CDR3 DNA reads TGTGCCAGCAGTCTCTACGGGTGGGACGGAGGGCGAAACACCATATATTTT.